This T cell receptor (beta chain) appears in the sequencing data of a study of monozygotic twins with inflammatory bowel disease. After re-calling the 5' RACE reads, TCRdb lists one entry per CDR3 protein, DNA absent. This sample's table reports about 300,000 distinct CDR3 sequences. Germline V CDR1 and CDR2: SGDLS, YYNGEE. The CDR3 runs to 15 residues. Overall study findings and caveats: In patient repertoires, differing immunosuppressive treatments may have added some variability. A reduction in TCRbeta diversity (inverse Simpson) was seen in IBD patients relative to healthy co-twins.

To note about this clonotype: The antigen remains undetermined.

Sequencing was carried out using blood. J is TRBJ2-1 and V is TRBV9; TCRdb designates TRBD1, a call that cannot be tested without DNA. This receptor was identified in a human donor with ulcerative colitis or Crohn's disease, or a healthy co-twin of an affected twin (not recorded which). The CDR3 region is CASSVFSGRYNEQFF.